One sample yielded the 23 T cell receptor beta chains listed below, sequenced in a study of T cell repertoires in cytomegalovirus infection. Each CDR3 protein is one row after TCRdb ran MiXCR on the reads. This table holds about 600,000 distinct CDR3 sequences, 20% to 25% found once. Material: CD8+ T cells from PBMCs. These receptors were taken from a human donor in good health (CMV status not recorded). Some clones in this sample may be carry-over from other donors' samples.

This clonotype was detected a few times. Here the CDR3 DNA reads TGTGCCAGCAGTTACTCGCCAGGGGGTAACTATGGCTACACCTTC. It translates to CASSYSPGGNYGYTF. This chain links TRBV6-5 with TRBJ1-2, with TRBD1 matching over 7 bases. Germline V CDR1 and CDR2: MNHEY, SVGAGI. The CDR3 consists of 15 residues. The V gene end was trimmed by 0 bases and the J gene end by 1 base; junction bases not matched to a gene: 2.

This clonotype was seen more than once but under ten times. The V call is TRBV20-1, the J call TRBJ2-1; possible D gene TRBD2, 7 bases. There are 15 residues in the CDR3. Germline V gene data show CDR1 as DFQATT and CDR2 as SNEGSKA (reference sequence). Trimming removed 5 bases at V and 4 bases at J, with 18 bases between. The CDR3 loop reads CSARPVGGPYNEQFF. In DNA form, the CDR3 reads TGCAGTGCTCGACCGGTCGGGGGGCCTTACAATGAGCAGTTCTTC.

This clonotype was counted ten times or more. This chain joins TRBV7-6 and TRBJ2-7; no clear D. Trimming cost V 6 bases and J 2 bases, with 14 bases left between them. The germline V gene encodes CDR1 SGHVS and CDR2 FNYEAQ. The CDR3 is 14 amino acids. In nucleotides, the CDR3 is TGTGCCAGCAGTGATACCCCGTTAGCCTACGAGCAGTACGTC. Translating it yields CASSDTPLAYEQYV.

The rearrangement joins TRBV7-9 to TRBJ1-1; no reliable D call. Germline lookup yields CDR1 SEHNR and CDR2 FQNEAQ (reference sequence). V was cut by 2 bases and J by 0 bases, with 13 bases left in between. This CDR3 has 16 amino acids. The DNA of the CDR3 is TGTGCCAGCAGCTTACAAGACGGCTTGATGAACACTGAAGCTTTCTTT. Translation: CASSLQDGLMNTEAFF.

This clonotype was detected many times. The genes are TRBV7-2 and TRBJ2-7, with D possibly TRBD2 on 5 matching bases. V was pared by 5 bases and J by 3 bases, with 11 bases between. CDR3 length equals 13 residues. The germline CDR1 and CDR2 sequences are SGHTA and FQGNSA. CDR3 coding DNA: TGTGCCAGCAGCGAGGGTCTATACTACGAGCAGTACTTC. Residues: CASSEGLYYEQYF.

This clonotype was seen a handful of times. The J gene is TRBJ2-7, the V gene TRBV20-1; 10 nucleotides agree with TRBD1. Germline assignment: CDR1 DFQATT and CDR2 SNEGSKA (reference sequence). The CDR3 sequence is 14 residues long. Trimming took 5 bases from V and 1 from J; bases not matched to a gene: 5. The CDR3 coding sequence is TGCAGTGCTCCGGACAGGGGGATGTCCTACGAGCAGTACTTC. As protein: CSAPDRGMSYEQYF.

This chain uses TRBV15 with TRBJ2-7; TRBD1 is a possible D gene (6 bases). The germline V gene has CDR1 LNHNV and CDR2 YYDKDF (reference sequence). The CDR3 totals 15 residues. V lost 5 bases, J lost 4 bases, and 18 bases lay in between. The CDR3: CATSDPTGTLYEQYV. The CDR3 DNA sequence: TGTGCCACCAGCGACCCGACCGGGACACTATACGAGCAGTACGTC.

A few counts support this clonotype. V and J are TRBV12-3 or TRBV12-4 and TRBJ1-2, with a tentative D call TRBD1 (6 bases). The CDR3 is 15 amino acids. Trimming stripped 5 bases from V and 6 bases from J, with 19 bases between. The CDR3 spells CASSPPGHLPDGYTF. As DNA, the CDR3 is TGTGCCAGCAGTCCCCCGGGACACCTGCCGGATGGCTACACCTTC.

The genes are TRBV7-9 and TRBJ2-4; D unclear. The CDR3 runs to 12 residues. Germline CDR1 is SEHNR and CDR2 is FQNEAQ (reference sequence). Trimming removed 5 bases from V and 5 bases from J, with 7 bases in between. CDR3 residues: CASSRAENIQYF. CDR3 in DNA: TGTGCCAGCAGCCGGGCAGAAAACATTCAGTACTTC. The full variable domain, completed using reference TRBV7-9 and TRBJ2-4, is DTGVSQNPRHKITKRGQNVTFRCDPISEHNRLYWYRQTLGQGPEFLTYFQNEAQLEKSRLLSDRFSAERPKGSFSTLEIQRTEQGDSAMYLCASSRAENIQYFGAGTRLSVL.

The chain is built from TRBV6-6 and TRBJ1-6; D unresolved. CDR3 length: 13 amino acids. Germline assignment: CDR1 MNHNY and CDR2 SVGAGI (reference sequence). The V end was cut by 7 bases, the J end by 9 bases, with 13 bases between. The CDR3 bases are TGTGCCAGCATCCCCGACATGGGTTCACCCCTCCACTTT. This gives the protein CASIPDMGSPLHF.

The chain links TRBV6-6 to TRBJ2-5; TRBD1 might be the D (6 bases). The V end was cut by 4 bases, the J end by 3 bases, with 15 bases between. The CDR3 consists of 15 residues. Per germline, CDR1 MNHNY and CDR2 SVGAGI (reference sequence). The DNA for the CDR3 is TGTGCCAGCAGTTCGGGAATGACAGGAGAAGAGACCCAGTACTTC. Amino acids: CASSSGMTGEETQYF.

The rearrangement joins TRBV6-5 to TRBJ2-1; TRBD2 might be the D (6 bases). Looked up from germline, CDR1 is MNHEY and CDR2 is SVGAGI. V was pared by 2 bases and J by 3 bases, with 11 bases between. CDR3 size: 15 residues. The CDR3 region has the DNA TGTGCCAGCAGTTACGGGAGGCCCCTCTACAATGAGCAGTTCTTC. Amino acids: CASSYGRPLYNEQFF.

The chain has TRBV19 and TRBJ2-7; D ambiguous. Germline CDR1 is LNHDA and CDR2 is SQIVND (reference sequence). The V gene lost 3 bases and the J gene lost 7 bases, with 10 bases spanning the gap. CDR3 length: 12 amino acids. DNA for the CDR3: TGTGCCAGTAGTATGGGCCCTTTGGAGCAGTACTTC. Translated: CASSMGPLEQYF.

This clonotype was counted a few times. This rearrangement joins TRBV6-6 to TRBJ2-2; possibly TRBD1 or TRBD2 for D (5 bases each). Germline values: CDR1 MNHNY, CDR2 SVGAGI (reference sequence). Trimming cost V 5 bases and J 8 bases, with 18 bases left between them. The CDR3 spans 15 residues. Here the CDR3 reads CASSTNLGAEGELFF. CDR3 DNA sequence: TGTGCCAGCAGTACCAACCTCGGGGCCGAAGGGGAGCTGTTTTTT.

This clonotype has ten or more counts. This chain links TRBV12-3 or TRBV12-4 with TRBJ2-1; unclear D gene. The CDR3 runs to 15 residues. The germline V and J ends were trimmed by 5 bases and 0 bases, with 11 bases remaining between them. The CDR3 DNA is TGTGCCAGCAGTCCTTTCAACAGCTCCTACAATGAGCAGTTCTTC. As protein: CASSPFNSSYNEQFF.

The J gene is TRBJ2-1, the V gene TRBV4-2, with D perhaps TRBD2 (6 bases). This CDR3 spans 17 amino acids. CDR1 LGHNA and CDR2 YNFKEQ come from the germline V gene. Between the trimmed V and J ends, which lost 4 bases and 0 bases, there was a span of 16 bases. The CDR3 bases are TGTGCCAGCAGCCTCCCCGCGGAGGGGAGCTCCTACAATGAGCAGTTCTTC. Its protein is CASSLPAEGSSYNEQFF.

This clonotype was counted once. This may stem from a read error, because a much larger clone lies one nucleotide away. V gene TRBV7-9 combines with J gene TRBJ2-3, with D perhaps matching TRBD1 (6 bases). Deletions cut 4 bases from V and 12 bases from J, with 14 bases between. Germline V gene sequence: CDR1 SEHNR, CDR2 FQNEAQ (reference sequence). The CDR3 length is 12 residues. CDR3 amino acids: CASSSRGIAQYF. CDR3 DNA: TGTGCCAGCAGCTCTAGGGGGATAGCCCAGTATTTT.

V usage is TRBV28 and J usage is TRBJ2-7; the D gene is possibly TRBD1 (5 bases). Between the trimmed V and J ends, which lost 7 bases and 2 bases, there was a span of 12 bases. CDR1 MDHEN and CDR2 SYDVKM come from the germline V gene. The CDR3 covers 13 residues. CDR3 protein: CASKSMDTYEQYV. The DNA of the CDR3 is TGTGCCAGCAAAAGCATGGACACCTACGAGCAGTACGTC.

This clonotype showed up just a few times. The CDR3 DNA reads TGCAGCGTTGAAGAGGGCCCAACAGGGAGTAACACCTTC. This translates into CSVEEGPTGSNTF. The chain couples TRBV29-1 to TRBJ1-2, with D possibly matching TRBD1 (6 bases). The CDR3 runs to 13 residues. The germline V gene has CDR1 SQVTM and CDR2 ANQGSEA. V lost 0 bases and J 12 bases, leaving 17 bases between the germline ends.

The gene calls are TRBV7-9 and TRBJ1-1; TRBD1 might be the D (6 bases). V lost 4 bases and J 5 bases, leaving 17 bases between the germline ends. The germline CDR1 and CDR2 sequences are SEHNR and FQNEAQ (reference sequence). The CDR3 loop spans 15 amino acids. The CDR3, as DNA: TGTGCCAGCAGCTCCGCAGGGGCCGGGGTTACTGAAGCTTTCTTT. Translated, it gives CASSSAGAGVTEAFF.

This clonotype was seen a few times. V usage is TRBV12-3 or TRBV12-4 and J usage is TRBJ2-1, with TRBD2 identical over 13 bases. Trimming removed 5 bases from V and 9 bases from J; junction bases left unmatched: 4. The CDR3 sequence is 14 residues long. CDR3 DNA sequence: TGTGCCAGCAGTACTAGCGGGGGGGCTCGTGAGCAGTTCTTC. Translated: CASSTSGGAREQFF.

The chain combines TRBV25-1 with TRBJ2-1, with a tentative D call TRBD1 (6 bases). Trimming pared 0 bases from V and 0 bases from J, leaving 21 bases between. Germline CDR1 is MGHDK and CDR2 is SYGVNS. The CDR3 is made up of 20 amino acids. CDR3 bases: TGTGCCAGCAGTGAATATTACCTGGGCAGGGGTTACGACTCCTACAATGAGCAGTTCTTC. Residues: CASSEYYLGRGYDSYNEQFF.

This clonotype was picked up a small number of times. This chain uses TRBV7-4 with TRBJ2-7; unclear D gene. Germline V gene lookup returns CDR1 SGHVT and CDR2 SQSDAQ. V was pared by 1 base and J by 3 bases, with 7 bases between. The CDR3 runs 13 residues. The CDR3 spells CASSLVCSYEQYV. The CDR3, as DNA: TGTGCCAGCAGCTTAGTCTGCAGCTACGAGCAGTACGTC.